These 18 T cell receptor beta chains originate from one sample sequenced in a study of T cell responses to AZD1222 COVID-19 vaccine. Produced via immunoSEQ multiplex PCR; TCRdb's table is partial and in-frame only. The sample carries 72,000 or so clones, roughly nine tenths recorded once. This specimen consisted of peripheral blood, obtained 28 days after the second AZD1222 dose. Receptors were obtained from an adult who received the AZD1222 COVID-19 vaccine.

This sequence joins TRBV14 and TRBJ2-1, with D unresolved. Between the trimmed V and J ends, which lost 4 bases and 10 bases, there was a span of 8 bases. Per germline, CDR1 SGHDN and CDR2 FVKESK. The CDR3 loop spans 11 amino acids. CDR3 DNA: TGTGCCAGCAGCCTATCATTCGAGCAGTTCTTC. Translated, it gives CASSLSFEQFF. Combining the CDR3 with reference TRBV14 and TRBJ2-1 gives the whole variable domain EAGVTQFPSHSVIEKGQTVTLRCDPISGHDNLYWYRRVMGKEIKFLLHFVKESKQDESGMPNNRFLAERTGGTYSTLKVQPAELEDSGVYFCASSLSFEQFFGPGTRLTVL.

This clone was seen just once. V and J are TRBV11-2 and TRBJ2-3; TRBD1 or TRBD2 may be the D gene (5 bases each). V dropped 5 bases and J dropped 6 bases, with 15 bases sitting between them. CDR3 length: 14 residues. CDR1 and CDR2 (germline): SGHAT, FQNNGV. CDR3 coding DNA: TGTGCCAGCAGCCCCAGTGGGGGTGCGGATACGCAGTATTTT. Its protein is CASSPSGGADTQYF.

The rearrangement joins TRBV5-6 to TRBJ1-5; D perhaps matches TRBD1 (5 bases). This CDR3 is built from 14 residues. Germline V gene lookup returns CDR1 SGHDT and CDR2 YYEEEE. V was shortened by 5 bases and J by 9 bases, with 18 bases between the two germline ends. The CDR3 bases are TGTGCCAGCAGACTTTGGGGACCGATGGGGCCCCAGCATTTT. Amino acid sequence: CASRLWGPMGPQHF.

V gene TRBV11-3 combines with J gene TRBJ1-1; D is uncertain. V lost 3 bases and J 4 bases, leaving 12 bases between the germline ends. The CDR3 loop spans 14 amino acids. The germline gives CDR1 SGHNT, CDR2 YENEEA. The CDR3 DNA is TGTGCCAGCAGCTTGAGACCCTCAGGCACTGAAGCTTTCTTT. This codes for CASSLRPSGTEAFF.

This chain joins TRBV5-4 and TRBJ1-4; possible D gene TRBD1, 6 bases. V was pared by 4 bases and J by 8 bases, with 18 bases between. Germline V gene lookup returns CDR1 SGHNT and CDR2 YYREEE (reference sequence). The length of the CDR3 is 15 residues. The CDR3 DNA sequence: TGTGCCAGCAGCCCCACGATGGGGGCTGGCGAAAAACTGTTTTTT. Protein product: CASSPTMGAGEKLFF.

The chain couples TRBV6-5 to TRBJ2-3; D is possibly TRBD1 or TRBD2 (5 bases each). Deletions cut 8 bases from V and 2 bases from J, with 14 bases between. The CDR3 extends over 14 amino acids. Germline V gene data show CDR1 as MNHEY and CDR2 as SVGAGI. The chain's CDR3 is CASPWGCFTDTQYF. The CDR3 nucleotides read TGTGCCAGCCCGTGGGGGTGCTTCACAGATACGCAGTATTTT.

The rearrangement uses TRBV7-2 and TRBJ1-2; 10 positions match TRBD1. V trimming: 1 base; J trimming: 6 bases; junction bases outside the gene matches: 5. The CDR3 extends over 15 amino acids. Germline V gene lookup returns CDR1 SGHTA and CDR2 FQGNSA. CDR3 sequence: CASSLGSGTGDGYTF. DNA of the CDR3: TGTGCCAGCAGCTTAGGATCGGGGACAGGGGATGGCTACACCTTC.

The J gene is TRBJ2-7, the V gene TRBV24-1; possible D gene TRBD1, 6 bases. Germline assignment: CDR1 KGHDR and CDR2 SFDVKD. Trimming shortened V by 4 bases and J by 6 bases, and 15 bases separated the two germline ends. The CDR3 loop spans 14 amino acids. Here the CDR3 DNA reads TGTGCCACCAGTGACCTAGGACAGAGCTGCGAGCAGTACTTC. This gives the protein CATSDLGQSCEQYF.

This clone was observed once. J is TRBJ2-5 and V is TRBV6-8; D is perhaps TRBD1 (6 bases). Deletions cut 4 bases from V and 5 bases from J, with 14 bases between. Per germline, CDR1 MNHGY and CDR2 SAAAGT. There are 14 residues in the CDR3. CDR3 protein: CASSSVGGRETQYF. CDR3 coding DNA: TGTGCCAGCAGTTCTGTTGGGGGCCGGGAGACCCAGTACTTC.

This clone was observed a handful of times. The CDR3 sequence is CASSPNVNTEAFF. In DNA form, the CDR3 reads TGTGCCAGCAGCCCCAACGTGAACACTGAAGCTTTCTTT. The chain joins TRBV9 to TRBJ1-1; no clear D gene. V lost 4 bases to trimming and J lost 0 bases, with 7 bases between them. Germline V gene sequence: CDR1 SGDLS, CDR2 YYNGEE. The CDR3 spans 13 residues.

V is TRBV7-8 and J is TRBJ1-1; no clear D. The V end lost 5 bases, the J end lost 6 bases, and 19 bases lay between the germline ends. Germline CDR1 reads SGHVS; CDR2 reads FQNEAQ. The CDR3 length is 15 residues. The chain's CDR3 is CASSLPRFRSSEAFF. The CDR3, as DNA: TGTGCCAGCAGCCTCCCTAGATTCAGGAGTTCTGAAGCTTTCTTT.

This chain connects TRBV6-5 to TRBJ2-7; no clear D gene. This CDR3 is built from 11 residues. V lost 5 bases to trimming and J lost 2 bases, with 4 bases between them. In germline, CDR1 is MNHEY, CDR2 SVGAGI. CDR3 loop: CASSTPYEQYF. The CDR3 DNA sequence: TGTGCCAGCAGTACCCCCTACGAGCAGTACTTC.

CDR3 nucleotides: TGTGCCAGTAGTGGGCAGGGAACTAATGGCTACACCTTC. Translating it yields CASSGQGTNGYTF. This chain connects TRBV19 to TRBJ1-2; TRBD1 might be the D (5 bases). The CDR3 runs 13 residues. Trimming removed 5 bases at V and 6 bases at J, with 13 bases between. Germline assignment: CDR1 LNHDA and CDR2 SQIVND (reference sequence).

The chain links TRBV27 to TRBJ2-1, with TRBD2 identical over 8 bases. Germline-derived CDR1 and CDR2 are MNHEY and SMNVEV (reference sequence). The CDR3 is made up of 17 amino acids. V lost 4 bases and J lost 6; bases outside the gene matches: 14. The CDR3 DNA reads TGTGCCAGCAGTTATGCGACCGGGACTAGTCAATCCAATGAGCAGTTCTTC. This translates into CASSYATGTSQSNEQFF.

The chain recombines TRBV25-1 with TRBJ2-5; tentative D call: TRBD2 (5 bases). V was pared by 11 bases and J by 7 bases, with 17 bases between. The CDR3 is made up of 12 amino acids. Germline values: CDR1 MGHDK, CDR2 SYGVNS. As DNA, the CDR3 is TGTGCCGGATCGGGGAGCCTAGGGACCCAGTACTTC. Its protein is CAGSGSLGTQYF.

The chain carries TRBV11-2 and TRBJ2-7, with D maybe TRBD2 (5 bases). Trimming took off 1 base at V and 0 bases at J, with 13 bases between the two ends. Germline V gives CDR1 SGHAT, CDR2 FQNNGV. The length of the CDR3 is 16 residues. The CDR3 here is CASSLASRESSYEQYF. DNA for the CDR3: TGTGCCAGCAGCTTAGCCTCTAGGGAGAGCTCCTACGAGCAGTACTTC.

The rearrangement joins TRBV18 to TRBJ2-2; 10 bases map to TRBD2. CDR1 and CDR2 from the germline V gene are KGHSH and LQKENI. The CDR3 totals 16 residues. V lost 2 bases and J lost 7; bases outside the gene matches: 7. CDR3 residues: CASSPYLAGEGGELFF. CDR3 DNA sequence: TGTGCCAGCTCACCATACCTAGCGGGAGAAGGCGGGGAGCTGTTTTTT.

In this sample, this clone turned up once. The V gene is TRBV5-4, the J gene TRBJ2-5; 8 bases fit TRBD2. Germline loops: CDR1 SGHNT, CDR2 YYREEE (reference sequence). After removal of 2 bases from V and 4 bases from J, the junction contained 1 base not matched to a gene. CDR3 length equals 13 residues. CDR3 in amino acids: CASSFGGVETQYF. Here the CDR3 DNA reads TGTGCCAGCAGCTTCGGGGGGGTAGAGACCCAGTACTTC.